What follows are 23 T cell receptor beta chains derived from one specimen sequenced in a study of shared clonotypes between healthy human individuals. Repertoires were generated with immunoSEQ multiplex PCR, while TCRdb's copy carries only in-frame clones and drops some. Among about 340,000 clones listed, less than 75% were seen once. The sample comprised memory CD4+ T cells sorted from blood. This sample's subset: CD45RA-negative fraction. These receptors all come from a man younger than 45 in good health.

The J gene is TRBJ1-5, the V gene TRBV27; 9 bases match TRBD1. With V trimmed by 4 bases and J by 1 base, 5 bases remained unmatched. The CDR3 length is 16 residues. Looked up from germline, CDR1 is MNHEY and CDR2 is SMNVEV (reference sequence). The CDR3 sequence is CASSSSGTGSNQPQHF. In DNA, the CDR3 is TGTGCCAGCAGTTCTTCCGGGACAGGGAGCAATCAGCCCCAGCATTTT.

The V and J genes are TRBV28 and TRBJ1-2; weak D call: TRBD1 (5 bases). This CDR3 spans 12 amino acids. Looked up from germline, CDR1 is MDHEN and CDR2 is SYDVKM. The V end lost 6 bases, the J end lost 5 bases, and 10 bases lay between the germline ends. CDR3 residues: CASSRGRYGYTF. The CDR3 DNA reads TGTGCCAGCAGCCGGGGGAGGTATGGCTACACCTTC.

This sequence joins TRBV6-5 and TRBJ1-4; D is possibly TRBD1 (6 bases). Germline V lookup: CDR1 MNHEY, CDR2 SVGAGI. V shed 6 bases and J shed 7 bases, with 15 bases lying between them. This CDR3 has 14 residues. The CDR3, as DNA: TGTGCCAGCAGGGTAGGAGGGGGAAGTGAAAAACTGTTTTTT. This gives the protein CASRVGGGSEKLFF.

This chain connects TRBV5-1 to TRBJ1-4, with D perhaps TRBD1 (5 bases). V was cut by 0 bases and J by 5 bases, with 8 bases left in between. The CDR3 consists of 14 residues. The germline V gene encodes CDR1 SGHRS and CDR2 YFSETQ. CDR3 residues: CASSLEGLNEKLFF. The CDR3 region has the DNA TGCGCCAGCAGCTTGGAGGGACTGAATGAAAAACTGTTTTTT.

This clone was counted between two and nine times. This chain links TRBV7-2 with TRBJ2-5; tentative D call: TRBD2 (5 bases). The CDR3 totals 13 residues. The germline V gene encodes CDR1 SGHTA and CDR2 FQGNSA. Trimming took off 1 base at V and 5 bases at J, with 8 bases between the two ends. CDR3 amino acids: CASSLDGMETQYF. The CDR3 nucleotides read TGTGCCAGCAGCTTAGACGGGATGGAGACCCAGTACTTC.

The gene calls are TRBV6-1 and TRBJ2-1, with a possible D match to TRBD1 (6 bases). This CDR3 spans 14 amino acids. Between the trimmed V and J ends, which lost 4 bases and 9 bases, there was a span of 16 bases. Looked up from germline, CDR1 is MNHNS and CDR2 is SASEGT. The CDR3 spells CASSGDRGTGEQFF. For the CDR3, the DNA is TGTGCCAGCAGTGGAGATAGGGGGACGGGTGAGCAGTTCTTC.

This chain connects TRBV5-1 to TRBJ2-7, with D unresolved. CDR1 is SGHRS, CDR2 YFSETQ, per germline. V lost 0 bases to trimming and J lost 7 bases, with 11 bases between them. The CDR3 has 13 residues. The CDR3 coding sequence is TGCGCCAGCAGCTTGGCTTCCTCGGGTGAGCAGTACTTC. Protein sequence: CASSLASSGEQYF.

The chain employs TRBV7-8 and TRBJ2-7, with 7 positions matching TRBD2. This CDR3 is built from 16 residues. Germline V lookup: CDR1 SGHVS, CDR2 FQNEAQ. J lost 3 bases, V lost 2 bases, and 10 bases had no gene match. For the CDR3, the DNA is TGTGCCAGCAGCTTAACAAGGGGACTACCACTCTACGAGCAGTACTTC. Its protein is CASSLTRGLPLYEQYF.

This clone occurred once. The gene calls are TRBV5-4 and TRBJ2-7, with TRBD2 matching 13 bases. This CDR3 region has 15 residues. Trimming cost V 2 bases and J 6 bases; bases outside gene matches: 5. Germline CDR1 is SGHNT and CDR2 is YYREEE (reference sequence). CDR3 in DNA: TGTGCCAGCAGCTTAAGGACTAGCGGGAGCGGCGAGCAGTACTTC. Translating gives CASSLRTSGSGEQYF.

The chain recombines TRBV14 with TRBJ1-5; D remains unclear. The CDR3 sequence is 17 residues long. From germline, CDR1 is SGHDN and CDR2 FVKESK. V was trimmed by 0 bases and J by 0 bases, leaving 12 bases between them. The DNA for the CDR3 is TGTGCCAGCAGCCAAGATTCCAGGCGCTATAGCAATCAGCCCCAGCATTTT. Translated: CASSQDSRRYSNQPQHF.

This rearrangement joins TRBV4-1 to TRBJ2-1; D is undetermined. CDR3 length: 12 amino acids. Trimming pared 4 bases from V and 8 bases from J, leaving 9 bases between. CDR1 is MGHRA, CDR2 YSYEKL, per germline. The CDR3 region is CASSLVGDEQFF. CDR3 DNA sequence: TGCGCCAGCAGCCTCGTAGGCGATGAGCAGTTCTTC.

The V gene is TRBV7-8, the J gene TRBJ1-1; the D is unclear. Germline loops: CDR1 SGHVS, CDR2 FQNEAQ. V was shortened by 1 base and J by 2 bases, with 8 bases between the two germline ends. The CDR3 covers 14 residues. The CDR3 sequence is CASSLGKRNTEAFF. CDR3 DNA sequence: TGTGCCAGCAGCTTAGGCAAGAGAAACACTGAAGCTTTCTTT.

The chain's CDR3 is CASRTTGVSQPQHF. The CDR3 DNA is TGTGCCAGCAGAACGACAGGGGTTAGTCAGCCCCAGCATTTT. The chain uses TRBV27 and TRBJ1-5, with TRBD1 matching over 8 bases. The CDR3 has 14 amino acids. The V and J ends lost 6 bases and 6 bases, in that order; junction bases with no gene match: 7. Germline V gene sequence: CDR1 MNHEY, CDR2 SMNVEV (reference sequence).

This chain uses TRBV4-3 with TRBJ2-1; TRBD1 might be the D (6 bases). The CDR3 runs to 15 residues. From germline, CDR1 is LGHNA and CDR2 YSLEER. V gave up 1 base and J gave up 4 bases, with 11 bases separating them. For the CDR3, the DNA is TGCGCCAGCAGCCAAGGGACAGCTCCTTACAATGAGCAGTTCTTC. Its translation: CASSQGTAPYNEQFF.

CDR3 nucleotides: TGCGCCAGCAGCCAGCCAGGTATTACTAACTATGGCTACACCTTC. Amino acid sequence: CASSQPGITNYGYTF. This chain uses TRBV4-1 with TRBJ1-2; no definite D call. The V gene's germline CDR1 is MGHRA and CDR2 YSYEKL. The V gene lost 3 bases and the J gene lost 0 bases, with 11 bases spanning the gap. The CDR3 loop spans 15 amino acids.

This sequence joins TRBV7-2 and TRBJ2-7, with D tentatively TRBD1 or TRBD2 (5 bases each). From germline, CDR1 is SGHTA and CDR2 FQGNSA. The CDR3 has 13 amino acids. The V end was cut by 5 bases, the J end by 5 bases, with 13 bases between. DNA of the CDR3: TGTGCCAGCAGCCCTTTCGGGACGGACGAGCAGTACTTC. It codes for CASSPFGTDEQYF.

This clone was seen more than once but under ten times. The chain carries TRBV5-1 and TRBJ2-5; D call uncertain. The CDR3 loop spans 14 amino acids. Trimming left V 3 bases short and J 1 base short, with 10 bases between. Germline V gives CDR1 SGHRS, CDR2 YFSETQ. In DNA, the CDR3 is TGCGCCAGCAGCTCTGCCCCACCCCAAGAGACCCAGTACTTC. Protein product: CASSSAPPQETQYF.

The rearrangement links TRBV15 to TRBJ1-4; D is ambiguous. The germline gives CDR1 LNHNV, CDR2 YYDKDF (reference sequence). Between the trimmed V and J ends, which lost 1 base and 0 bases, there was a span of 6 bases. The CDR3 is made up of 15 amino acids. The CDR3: CATSRAKSTNEKLFF. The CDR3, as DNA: TGTGCCACCAGCAGAGCCAAGTCAACTAATGAAAAACTGTTTTTT.

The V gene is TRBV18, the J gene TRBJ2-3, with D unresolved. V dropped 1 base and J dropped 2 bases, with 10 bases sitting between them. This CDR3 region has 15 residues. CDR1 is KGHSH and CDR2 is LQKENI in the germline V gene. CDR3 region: CASSPQSPPTDTQYF. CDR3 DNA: TGTGCCAGCTCACCACAGAGTCCTCCCACAGATACGCAGTATTTT.

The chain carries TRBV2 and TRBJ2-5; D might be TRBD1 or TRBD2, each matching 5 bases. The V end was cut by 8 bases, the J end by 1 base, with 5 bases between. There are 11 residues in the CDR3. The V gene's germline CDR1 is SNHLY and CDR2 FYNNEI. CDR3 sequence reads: CASGTQETQYF. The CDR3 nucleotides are TGTGCCAGCGGGACCCAAGAGACCCAGTACTTC.

The CDR3: CSVEIGQATYEQYF. CDR3 nucleotides: TGCAGCGTTGAGATCGGGCAGGCAACCTACGAGCAGTACTTC. The chain links TRBV29-1 to TRBJ2-7; D not certain. Germline V gene lookup returns CDR1 SQVTM and CDR2 ANQGSEA. The CDR3 is 14 residues long. V lost 3 bases and J lost 2, with 14 bases in between.

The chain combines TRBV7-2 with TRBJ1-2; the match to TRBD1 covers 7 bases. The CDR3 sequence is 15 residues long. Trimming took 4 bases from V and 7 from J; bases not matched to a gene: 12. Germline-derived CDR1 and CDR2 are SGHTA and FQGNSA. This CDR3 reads CASSSQTGRVGGYTF. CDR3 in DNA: TGTGCCAGCAGCTCCCAGACAGGGCGGGTGGGTGGCTACACCTTC. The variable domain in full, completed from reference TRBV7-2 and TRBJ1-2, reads GAGVSQSPSNKVTEKGKDVELRCDPISGHTALYWYRQSLGQGLEFLIYFQGNSAPDKSGLPSDRFSAERTGGSVSTLTIQRTQQEDSAVYLCASSSQTGRVGGYTFGSGTRLTVV.

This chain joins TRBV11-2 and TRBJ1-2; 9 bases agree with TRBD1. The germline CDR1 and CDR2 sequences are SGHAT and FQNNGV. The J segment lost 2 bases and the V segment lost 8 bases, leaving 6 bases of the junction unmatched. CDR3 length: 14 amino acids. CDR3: CASGKDRGNYGYTF. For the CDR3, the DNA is TGTGCCAGCGGGAAGGACAGGGGAAACTATGGCTACACCTTC. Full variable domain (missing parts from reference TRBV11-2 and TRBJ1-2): EAGVAQSPRYKIIEKRQSVAFWCNPISGHATLYWYQQILGQGPKLLIQFQNNGVVDDSQLPKDRFSAERLKGVDSTLKIQPAKLEDSAVYLCASGKDRGNYGYTFGSGTRLTVV.